The 18 T cell receptor beta chains given below trace back to one sample, sequenced in a study of blood T cell repertoires in COVID-19. Clones were sequenced by immunoSEQ multiplex PCR, and TCRdb holds only the in-frame ones, with some missing. In the table there are around 57,000 clones, 87% of which are singletons. The sample consisted of peripheral blood. These receptor sequences come from a woman aged 80 or over with COVID-19, enrolled during active disease.

V and J are TRBV15 and TRBJ1-5; D not resolved. Germline V gene sequence: CDR1 LNHNV, CDR2 YYDKDF (reference sequence). The CDR3 spans 12 residues. V was shortened by 8 bases and J by 4 bases, with 9 bases between the two germline ends. Here the CDR3 reads CATAPGNQPQHF. The CDR3 DNA follows: TGTGCCACCGCCCCGGGGAATCAGCCCCAGCATTTT.

This rearrangement joins TRBV6-4 to TRBJ1-1; 8 bases are a match to TRBD1. The CDR3 sequence is 14 residues long. V lost 6 bases to trimming and J lost 6 bases; unmatched junction nucleotides: 9. Germline loops: CDR1 MRHNA, CDR2 SNTAGT. The CDR3 coding sequence is TGTGCCAGCAGACCCAATGGACAGGGCGCTGAAGCTTTCTTT. Its protein is CASRPNGQGAEAFF.

The chain couples TRBV12-3 or TRBV12-4 to TRBJ2-1; no definite D call. V was cut by 3 bases and J by 5 bases, with 8 bases left in between. The CDR3 spans 13 residues. The chain's CDR3 is CASSFVQNNEQFF. CDR3 nucleotides: TGTGCCAGCAGTTTCGTCCAGAACAATGAGCAGTTCTTC.

This chain links TRBV5-1 with TRBJ1-2, with 7 bases matching TRBD1. This CDR3 has 14 amino acids. The V gene end was trimmed by 4 bases and the J gene end by 3 bases; junction bases not matched to a gene: 6. Germline CDR1 reads SGHRS; CDR2 reads YFSETQ. The CDR3 DNA is TGCGCCAGCAGCGGGTCAGGGGGTTACTATGGCTACACCTTC. Translated: CASSGSGGYYGYTF. Complete variable domain (other parts from reference TRBV5-1 and TRBJ1-2): KAGVTQTPRYLIKTRGQQVTLSCSPISGHRSVSWYQQTPGQGLQFLFEYFSETQRNKGNFPGRFSGRQFSNSRSEMNVSTLELGDSALYLCASSGSGGYYGYTFGSGTRLTVV.

The chain recombines TRBV9 with TRBJ2-1; 9 positions agree with TRBD1. CDR3 length: 17 amino acids. Losses at the gene ends were 3 bases for V and 6 bases for J; bases not matched to a gene: 13. From germline, CDR1 is SGDLS and CDR2 YYNGEE. The CDR3: CASSARAEDRGSNEQFF. The CDR3 DNA reads as TGTGCCAGCAGCGCCCGTGCGGAGGACAGGGGTAGCAATGAGCAGTTCTTC.

The rearrangement joins TRBV12-3 or TRBV12-4 to TRBJ1-1; D is perhaps TRBD1 (6 bases). V lost 3 bases and J 5 bases, leaving 10 bases between the germline ends. The CDR3 sequence is 13 residues long. The CDR3 sequence: CASSFTGKTEAFF. DNA of the CDR3: TGTGCCAGCAGTTTTACAGGGAAAACTGAAGCTTTCTTT.

V usage is TRBV5-1 and J usage is TRBJ1-2, with 9 bases that match TRBD1. CDR1 and CDR2 (germline): SGHRS, YFSETQ. The CDR3 loop spans 13 amino acids. V lost 7 bases, J lost 2 bases, and 3 bases stayed unmatched. CDR3 coding DNA: TGCGCCAGCGGGGACAGGGCCAACTATGGCTACACCTTC. This gives the protein CASGDRANYGYTF.

The V and J genes are TRBV5-5 and TRBJ2-7; the D is unclear. The CDR3 sequence is 16 residues long. V dropped 2 bases and J dropped 3 bases, with 18 bases sitting between them. Looked up from germline, CDR1 is SGHKS and CDR2 is YYEKEE (reference sequence). CDR3 nucleotide sequence: TGTGCCAGCAGCTTATCCGGGTCCTTTCAAAACTACGAGCAGTACTTC. This encodes CASSLSGSFQNYEQYF.

The rearrangement uses TRBV15 and TRBJ2-1; 11 bases are shared with TRBD1. V shed 0 bases, J shed 7 bases, and the junction held 5 bases outside the gene matches. CDR3 size: 16 residues. Germline CDR1 reads LNHNV; CDR2 reads YYDKDF (reference sequence). CDR3 DNA sequence: TGTGCCACCAGCAGAGATCCCGGACAGGGGGCTAATGAGCAGTTCTTC. Translation gives CATSRDPGQGANEQFF.

J is TRBJ1-1 and V is TRBV30, with D possibly matching TRBD1 (6 bases). Germline loops: CDR1 GTSNPN, CDR2 SVGIG (reference sequence). Trimming took 2 bases from V and 4 from J, leaving 11 bases between them. The CDR3 has 13 amino acids. The CDR3 is CAWSSGVGTEAFF. The CDR3 region has the DNA TGTGCCTGGAGTTCAGGGGTGGGCACTGAAGCTTTCTTT.

This sequence joins TRBV15 and TRBJ1-2; 8 bases agree with TRBD1. CDR3 size: 15 residues. J gave up 7 bases and V 3 bases, and 10 bases lay outside the gene matches. CDR1 LNHNV and CDR2 YYDKDF come from the germline V gene (reference sequence). The CDR3 nucleotides are TGTGCCACCAGCAGGGACAGGGAGCGGGTGACTGGCTACACCTTC. Protein: CATSRDRERVTGYTF.

The gene calls are TRBV3-1 (or the pseudogene TRBV3-2) and TRBJ2-2, with D possibly matching TRBD2 (5 bases). CDR1 is LGHDT and CDR2 is YNNKEL in the germline V gene (reference sequence). Trimming removed 5 bases from V and 0 bases from J, with 10 bases in between. The CDR3 has 15 amino acids. CDR3 nucleotides: TGTGCCAGCAGCACTAGACCGGCGAACACCGGGGAGCTGTTTTTT. This gives the protein CASSTRPANTGELFF.

The chain has TRBV6-5 and TRBJ2-2, with D unclear. V shed 5 bases and J shed 3 bases, with 13 bases lying between them. The CDR3 extends over 15 amino acids. Germline loops: CDR1 MNHEY, CDR2 SVGAGI. The CDR3 here is CASSPLEHDTGELFF. CDR3 coding DNA: TGTGCCAGCAGTCCATTGGAGCACGACACCGGGGAGCTGTTTTTT.

The chain joins TRBV18 to TRBJ1-6, with TRBD1 matching over 8 bases. The V gene's germline CDR1 is KGHSH and CDR2 LQKENI. J was trimmed by 7 bases and V by 2 bases; bases with no gene match: 4. The CDR3 consists of 15 residues. The CDR3 region is CASSPLSGGNSPLHF. In DNA form, the CDR3 reads TGTGCCAGCTCACCATTGTCAGGGGGCAATTCACCCCTCCACTTT.

The chain couples TRBV30 to TRBJ2-3, with TRBD2 matching over 7 bases. The junction had 9 bases not matched to a gene; V was cut back by 8 bases and J by 1 base. Germline CDR1 reads GTSNPN; CDR2 reads SVGIG (reference sequence). The CDR3 extends over 14 amino acids. CDR3 loop: CAATGGLRTDTQYF. CDR3 DNA sequence: TGTGCCGCAACGGGAGGACTTCGCACAGATACGCAGTATTTT.

V usage is TRBV2 and J usage is TRBJ1-4, with TRBD1 matching over 8 bases. J was trimmed by 1 base and V by 7 bases; bases with no gene match: 5. Germline values: CDR1 SNHLY, CDR2 FYNNEI. The CDR3 has 15 residues. In DNA, the CDR3 is TGTGCCAGCATCAGGGACAGGCGAACTAATGAAAAACTGTTTTTT. This gives the protein CASIRDRRTNEKLFF.

To note about this clone: Other DNA sequences within the sample encode an identical CDR3. The chain links TRBV5-1 to TRBJ1-5, with 7 bases aligning to TRBD1. Germline assignment: CDR1 SGHRS and CDR2 YFSETQ. The CDR3 runs to 15 residues. V was pared by 0 bases and J by 2 bases, with 2 bases of the junction left unmatched. The CDR3 sequence is CASSLEGARNQPQHF. CDR3 nucleotide sequence: TGCGCCAGCAGCTTGGAGGGGGCGCGCAATCAGCCCCAGCATTTT.

The chain carries TRBV15 and TRBJ2-7; tentative D call: TRBD1 (7 bases). The CDR3 spans 15 residues. The ends were cut back, 0 bases at V and 5 bases at J, with 14 bases in the middle. Germline-derived CDR1 and CDR2 are LNHNV and YYDKDF (reference sequence). The CDR3 coding sequence is TGTGCCACCAGCAGAGATAGGCAGGGGGAGGACGAGCAGTACTTC. The encoded protein is CATSRDRQGEDEQYF.